This TCR beta chain was captured in a study of blood T cell repertoires in COVID-19. CDR3 size: 13 residues. Germline values: CDR1 SGHTA, CDR2 FQGNSA. V was shortened by 6 bases and J by 3 bases, with 9 bases between the two germline ends. The protocol was immunoSEQ multiplex PCR, while the TCRdb copy is restricted to in-frame clones and leaves out a portion. The table records about 26,000 clones, 90% of them present only once. This receptor was taken from a man in his 70s with acute or convalescent COVID-19. The rearrangement links TRBV7-2 to TRBJ1-3; tentatively, D is TRBD1 (6 bases). Material for sequencing was peripheral blood. In nucleotides, the CDR3 is TGTGCCAGCAGACAAGGGGGTGGAAACACCATATATTTT. This translates into CASRQGGGNTIYF.